Reported below is one T cell receptor beta chain. The sample belongs to a study of blood T cell repertoires in COVID-19. Study summary: There were acute and convalescent COVID-19 samples, and they came from the United States, Italy and Spain. Sample material is recorded as cDNA or gDNA derived from T cells, B-cell-depleted T cells, or PBMCs.

In the original analysis: Reference gene primer amplification gave estimated nucleated cell counts. The repertoire was sequenced with immunoSEQ multiplex PCR; TCRdb's copy has only in-frame clones and lacks some. V and J calls and clone size follow that table, whereas D and trimming were derived from the DNA. The data show some 230,000 clones, 83% seen once. The junction had 8 bases not matched to a gene; V was cut back by 7 bases and J by 3 bases. The CDR3 consists of 15 residues. Germline CDR1 reads SEHNR; CDR2 reads FQNEAQ (reference sequence). V and J are TRBV7-9 and TRBJ2-7; 11 nucleotides match TRBD2. The sample comprised peripheral blood. The sequence came from a woman between 50 and 59 years old with acute or convalescent COVID-19. The CDR3 reads CASTYTGTSGYEQYF. Written as DNA, the CDR3 is TGTGCCAGCACTTACACCGGGACTAGCGGCTACGAGCAGTACTTC.